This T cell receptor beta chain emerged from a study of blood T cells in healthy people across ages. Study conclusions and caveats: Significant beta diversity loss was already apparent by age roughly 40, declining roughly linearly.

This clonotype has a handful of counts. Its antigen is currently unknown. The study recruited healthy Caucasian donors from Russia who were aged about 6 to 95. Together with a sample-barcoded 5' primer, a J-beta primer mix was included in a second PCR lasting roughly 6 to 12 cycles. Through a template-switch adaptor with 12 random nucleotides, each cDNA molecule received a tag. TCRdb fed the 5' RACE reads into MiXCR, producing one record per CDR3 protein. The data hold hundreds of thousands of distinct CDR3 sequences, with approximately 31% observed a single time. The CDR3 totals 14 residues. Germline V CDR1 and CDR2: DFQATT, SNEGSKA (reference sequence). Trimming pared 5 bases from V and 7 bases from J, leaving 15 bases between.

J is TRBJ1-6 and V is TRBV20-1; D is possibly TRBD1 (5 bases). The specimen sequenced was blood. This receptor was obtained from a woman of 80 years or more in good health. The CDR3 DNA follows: TGCAGTGCTTCCGTCGGGGACCCCAATTCACCCCTCCACTTT. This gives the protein CSASVGDPNSPLHF.